One and the same sample provided the 27 T cell receptor beta chains below, sequenced in a study of blood T cell repertoires in COVID-19. TCRdb's table, derived via immunoSEQ multiplex PCR, lists solely in-frame clones and lacks some. The sample lists roughly 220,000 clones, roughly 84% occurring once. The sample comprised peripheral blood. These receptors were taken from a woman aged 55-69 years with acute or convalescent COVID-19.

CDR3 loop: CASTSFGGNREKLFF. The DNA for the CDR3 is TGTGCCAGCACCTCCTTTGGAGGGAATCGGGAAAAACTGTTTTTT. V and J are TRBV7-3 and TRBJ1-4; no reliable D call. V gave up 7 bases and J gave up 8 bases, with 20 bases separating them. The CDR3 runs 15 residues. CDR1 SGHTA and CDR2 FQGTGA come from the germline V gene.

The gene calls are TRBV5-8 and TRBJ1-6; TRBD1 agrees at 7 bases. The V gene's germline CDR1 is SGHTS and CDR2 YDEGEE. V lost 4 bases and J lost 6; bases outside the gene matches: 4. There are 14 residues in the CDR3. CDR3 region: CASSQGGLNSPLHF. The CDR3 DNA reads as TGTGCCAGCAGCCAAGGGGGCCTTAATTCACCCCTCCACTTT. Complete variable domain (other parts from reference TRBV5-8 and TRBJ1-6): EAGVTQSPTHLIKTRGQQATLRCSPISGHTSVYWYQQALGLGLQFLLWYDEGEERNRGNFPPRFSGRQFPNYSSELNVNALELEDSALYLCASSQGGLNSPLHFGNGTRLTVT.

In DNA form, the CDR3 reads TGTGCCAGCAGCCAAGAGTGGGCAGGGTATGGCTACACCTTC. It encodes CASSQEWAGYGYTF. The chain combines TRBV4-2 with TRBJ1-2; tentatively, D is TRBD1 (5 bases). V was trimmed by 0 bases and J by 5 bases, leaving 10 bases between them. This CDR3 has 14 residues. Germline V gene sequence: CDR1 LGHNA, CDR2 YNFKEQ.

This clone came up once. V and J are TRBV19 and TRBJ2-3; 8 nucleotides line up with TRBD2. Germline lookup yields CDR1 LNHDA and CDR2 SQIVND (reference sequence). After removal of 1 base from V and 4 bases from J, the junction contained 10 bases not matched to a gene. The CDR3 is made up of 17 amino acids. CDR3 sequence (DNA): TGTGCCAGTAGTATAGGTGGGACGGGGGGGGCCCCAGATACGCAGTATTTT. It translates to CASSIGGTGGAPDTQYF.

The chain uses TRBV7-9 and TRBJ2-2, with D uncertain. Germline V gene data show CDR1 as SEHNR and CDR2 as FQNEAQ (reference sequence). Deletions cut 4 bases from V and 6 bases from J, with 9 bases between. This CDR3 has 13 residues. CDR3 sequence: CASSSQAPGELFF. In DNA, the CDR3 is TGTGCCAGCAGCTCTCAGGCTCCCGGGGAGCTGTTTTTT.

The chain combines TRBV28 with TRBJ2-4; maybe TRBD1 (6 bases). The CDR3 spans 14 residues. Germline assignment: CDR1 MDHEN and CDR2 SYDVKM. Between the trimmed V and J ends, which lost 5 bases and 6 bases, there was a span of 14 bases. The CDR3 protein is CASSVTQGRNIQYF. CDR3 nucleotide sequence: TGTGCCAGCAGTGTTACACAGGGCAGAAACATTCAGTACTTC.

The chain employs TRBV10-2 and TRBJ2-5, with D perhaps TRBD2 (6 bases). There are 11 residues in the CDR3. The germline V and J ends were trimmed by 7 bases and 5 bases, with 8 bases remaining between them. Germline V gene sequence: CDR1 WSHSY, CDR2 SAAADI. The CDR3 reads CASTRGETQYF. DNA for the CDR3: TGCGCCAGCACCCGGGGGGAGACCCAGTACTTC.

This clone has more than one count but fewer than ten. This sequence joins TRBV4-1 and TRBJ2-7; no clear D gene. The CDR3 runs 15 residues. The germline V and J ends were trimmed by 0 bases and 3 bases, with 12 bases remaining between them. Germline V gene sequence: CDR1 MGHRA, CDR2 YSYEKL. This CDR3 reads CASSQDLSLFYEQYF. The CDR3 region has the DNA TGCGCCAGCAGCCAAGATCTTAGCCTTTTCTACGAGCAGTACTTC.

The genes are TRBV30 and TRBJ1-1; D possibly corresponds to TRBD1 (5 bases). Germline CDR1 GTSNPN, CDR2 SVGIG (reference sequence). Between the trimmed V and J ends, which lost 3 bases and 8 bases, there was a span of 16 bases. The CDR3 totals 13 residues. The CDR3 is CAWRRTNQGEAFF. The CDR3 nucleotides read TGTGCCTGGAGACGAACTAATCAGGGCGAAGCTTTCTTT.

The chain combines TRBV3-1 (or the pseudogene TRBV3-2) with TRBJ2-3; D is unclear. The CDR3 is made up of 14 amino acids. The V end was cut by 2 bases, the J end by 7 bases, with 13 bases between. The V gene's germline CDR1 is LGHDT and CDR2 YNNKEL (reference sequence). This chain's CDR3 is CASSQSSAWNTQYF. In nucleotides, the CDR3 is TGTGCCAGCAGCCAATCCAGCGCTTGGAATACGCAGTATTTT.

The chain couples TRBV3-1 (or the pseudogene TRBV3-2) to TRBJ1-2, with 8 bases identical to TRBD1. The CDR3 is made up of 14 amino acids. Germline CDR1 reads LGHDT; CDR2 reads YNNKEL (reference sequence). Unmatched junction bases numbered 5, after V lost 1 base and J lost 7 bases. The CDR3 loop reads CASSQGGRGPGYTF. The CDR3 DNA follows: TGTGCCAGCAGCCAAGGGGGCAGGGGGCCTGGCTACACCTTC.

The V gene is TRBV5-1, the J gene TRBJ1-6, with D perhaps matching TRBD1 (6 bases). Deletions cut 0 bases from V and 10 bases from J, with 8 bases between. Germline CDR1 reads SGHRS; CDR2 reads YFSETQ. The CDR3 consists of 13 residues. This chain's CDR3 is CASSLDRASPLHF. The CDR3 bases are TGCGCCAGCAGCTTGGACAGGGCCTCACCCCTCCACTTT.

V and J are TRBV12-5 and TRBJ2-3; TRBD2 agrees at 12 bases. CDR3 length: 16 amino acids. Losses at the gene ends were 1 base for V and 3 bases for J; bases not matched to a gene: 2. Germline V gene data show CDR1 as LGHNT and CDR2 as FRNRAP. In DNA form, the CDR3 reads TGTGCTAGTGGTTTGGCTAGCGGGGGGGCAACAGATACGCAGTATTTT. This encodes CASGLASGGATDTQYF.

The J gene is TRBJ2-1, the V gene TRBV18, with 10 bases fitting TRBD2. There are 14 residues in the CDR3. Germline-derived CDR1 and CDR2 are KGHSH and LQKENI. J gave up 9 bases and V 2 bases, and 4 bases lay outside the gene matches. CDR3 in amino acids: CASSPKTSGREQFF. CDR3 nucleotide sequence: TGTGCCAGCTCACCAAAGACTAGCGGGCGTGAGCAGTTCTTC.

The J gene is TRBJ1-1, the V gene TRBV7-3, with 7 bases lining up with TRBD1. This CDR3 spans 17 amino acids. Germline loops: CDR1 SGHTA, CDR2 FQGTGA. Trimming removed 5 bases from V and 5 bases from J; junction bases left unmatched: 17. The chain's CDR3 is CASSPLSLTGLGTEAFF. CDR3 DNA sequence: TGTGCCAGCAGCCCATTATCTCTGACAGGGCTGGGGACTGAAGCTTTCTTT.

V and J are TRBV11-3 and TRBJ2-5, with 15 bases identical to TRBD2. Germline CDR1 and CDR2: SGHNT and YENEEA. The CDR3 is 16 amino acids. Germline trimming cut 1 base from V and 4 bases from J; bases unmatched to any gene: 1. The CDR3 DNA follows: TGTGCCAGCAGCTTAGGGACTAGCGGGGGGGCAGAGACCCAGTACTTC. Its protein product is CASSLGTSGGAETQYF.

J is TRBJ2-1 and V is TRBV6-1; 8 nucleotides line up with TRBD1. Per germline, CDR1 MNHNS and CDR2 SASEGT. V dropped 3 bases and J dropped 8; count of bases not matched to a gene: 6. This CDR3 is 14 amino acids long. In DNA form, the CDR3 reads TGTGCCAGCAGTGAGAGGACAGGGTCGGATGAGCAGTTCTTC. Translation gives CASSERTGSDEQFF.

This chain links TRBV3-1 (or the pseudogene TRBV3-2) with TRBJ1-2; 8 bases align to TRBD1. The V and J ends lost 4 bases and 4 bases, in that order; junction bases with no gene match: 11. From germline, CDR1 is LGHDT and CDR2 YNNKEL (reference sequence). The CDR3 runs 16 residues. The CDR3 reads CASSPPLGQGGYGYTF. CDR3 nucleotides: TGTGCCAGCAGCCCCCCTCTCGGACAGGGCGGCTATGGCTACACCTTC.

This clone was recorded a few times. The V gene is TRBV2, the J gene TRBJ1-1; 7 bases match TRBD1. The V segment lost 2 bases and the J segment 3 bases; nucleotides outside the gene matches: 0. This CDR3 has 13 residues. Germline CDR1 reads SNHLY; CDR2 reads FYNNEI. In DNA, the CDR3 is TGTGCCAGCAGTGAACAGGGGGACACTGAAGCTTTCTTT. Translating gives CASSEQGDTEAFF.

This chain uses TRBV4-1 with TRBJ1-6; 9 positions agree with TRBD1. CDR3 size: 17 residues. V shed 2 bases, J shed 5 bases, and the junction held 7 bases outside the gene matches. Per the germline V gene, CDR1 is MGHRA and CDR2 is YSYEKL. The CDR3 sequence is CASSQPPGQGNNSPLHF. CDR3 sequence (DNA): TGCGCCAGCAGCCAACCCCCGGGACAGGGCAATAATTCACCCCTCCACTTT.

The CDR3 DNA reads TGTGCCAGCAGCAAAGGGGCGGACAGCGCTATGACCTACGAGCAGTACTTC. Translation gives CASSKGADSAMTYEQYF. The chain couples TRBV21-1 to TRBJ2-7; the table's TRBD1 call for D was not verified on the DNA. TRBV21-1 is described as a pseudogene. CDR3 length equals 17 residues.

The chain has TRBV30 and TRBJ1-1; tentatively, D is TRBD1 (5 bases). Per germline, CDR1 GTSNPN and CDR2 SVGIG (reference sequence). This CDR3 comprises 13 residues. V lost 2 bases and J lost 4, with 11 bases in between. The CDR3 coding sequence is TGTGCCTGGAGTCACGGGGGGGGCACTGAAGCTTTCTTT. Amino acids: CAWSHGGGTEAFF.

This clone was observed a single time. CDR3 in amino acids: CASSLGGLAVAKNIQYF. In DNA form, the CDR3 reads TGTGCCAGCAGCTTAGGGGGACTAGCGGTAGCCAAAAACATTCAGTACTTC. This chain uses TRBV7-9 with TRBJ2-4, with 11 bases lining up with TRBD2. Germline values: CDR1 SEHNR, CDR2 FQNEAQ (reference sequence). V lost 1 base to trimming and J lost 0 bases; unmatched junction nucleotides: 2. The CDR3 consists of 17 residues.

The chain uses TRBV3-1 (or the pseudogene TRBV3-2) and TRBJ2-5; tentative D call: TRBD1 (5 bases). Per the germline V gene, CDR1 is LGHDT and CDR2 is YNNKEL (reference sequence). Trimming took off 6 bases at V and 11 bases at J, with 13 bases between the two ends. The CDR3 contains 11 residues. This chain's CDR3 is CASSNLGQQYF. CDR3 nucleotide sequence: TGTGCCAGCAGTAACTTAGGACAACAGTACTTC.

This rearrangement joins TRBV6-5 to TRBJ1-2; a weak D match, TRBD1 (6 bases). CDR3 length equals 14 residues. Trimming left V 8 bases short and J 0 bases short, with 13 bases between. Looked up from germline, CDR1 is MNHEY and CDR2 is SVGAGI. The CDR3 is CASPKGGTNYGYTF. The CDR3, as DNA: TGTGCCAGCCCAAAGGGGGGGACTAACTATGGCTACACCTTC.

The rearrangement joins TRBV4-3 to TRBJ2-1; D is perhaps TRBD2 (5 bases). The germline V and J ends were trimmed by 0 bases and 4 bases, with 7 bases remaining between them. CDR3 length: 14 residues. The germline CDR1 and CDR2 sequences are LGHNA and YSLEER. The DNA of the CDR3 is TGCGCCAGCAGCCAAGATCGGGGTTACAATGAGCAGTTCTTC. Translated: CASSQDRGYNEQFF.

The rearrangement uses TRBV6-6 and TRBJ2-1; D call uncertain. With 1 base removed from V and 6 bases from J, the gap between germline ends came to 7 bases. The germline V gene encodes CDR1 MNHNY and CDR2 SVGAGI (reference sequence). The CDR3 spans 13 residues. The CDR3 region is CASSYLNGNEQFF. The CDR3 DNA is TGTGCCAGCAGTTACTTGAACGGCAATGAGCAGTTCTTC.